Here is one T cell receptor (beta chain) with its context. This sample stems from a study of cytomegalovirus exposure and HLA in healthy donors. The primer mix had 60 Vbeta and 13 Jbeta primers. Only in-frame clones appear in the TCRdb table, and some are missing; sequencing was by immunoSEQ multiplex PCR. The sample has approximately 140,000 clones; approximately 73% are singletons. CDR1 and CDR2 (germline): SGHNT, YENEEA. The J segment lost 9 bases and the V segment lost 1 base, leaving 3 bases of the junction unmatched. CDR3 length equals 14 residues. V is TRBV11-3 and J is TRBJ2-7; 13 bases line up with TRBD2. The sample taken for sequencing was PBMCs. The TCR originated in a human donor in good health. The CDR3 protein is CASSLGGTSGMQYF. The DNA for the CDR3 is TGTGCCAGCAGCTTAGGTGGGACTAGCGGGATGCAGTACTTC.